Each of the 26 T cell receptor beta chains below was sequenced from the same sample in a study of T cells in women clearing cervical HPV infection. Produced via immunoSEQ multiplex PCR; TCRdb's table is partial and in-frame only. Its listing shows roughly 31,000 clones. The sequencing sample was made of blood buffy coat. The receptors derive from a woman aged 18 to 75 with a cervical HPV16 infection that either progressed to CIN3+ or cleared (not recorded which).

As regards this clone: Read sequence stops 3 residues before the CDR3 end, and the germline J gene provides the missing end. The rearrangement links TRBV19 to TRBJ2-7, with TRBD1 matching over 7 bases. The germline V gene encodes CDR1 LNHDA and CDR2 SQIVND (reference sequence). V dropped 5 bases and J dropped 0; count of bases not matched to a gene: 10. The CDR3 has 16 amino acids. CDR3 loop: CASSLSGTAPSYEQYF. CDR3 DNA, as far as it was read: TGTGCCAGTAGTTTATCCGGGACAGCTCCCTCCTACGAG.

To note about this clone: The sequence runs out 3 residues before the end of the CDR3; the remainder is reconstructed from the germline J gene. This rearrangement joins TRBV13 to TRBJ2-3; no clear D gene. CDR1 and CDR2 (germline): PRHDT, FYEKMQ (reference sequence). The CDR3 has 17 amino acids. Trimming cost V 4 bases and J 1 base, with 18 bases left between them. The part of the CDR3 DNA that was read is TGTGCCAGCAGCTCGGCTGGATCTTGGGCCGGCACAGATACG. It is translated as CASSSAGSWAGTDT. From start to end, the CDR3 is CASSSAGSWAGTDTQYF. Full variable domain (remainder filled in from reference TRBV13 and TRBJ2-3): AAGVIQSPRHLIKEKRETATLKCYPIPRHDTVYWYQQGPGQDPQFLISFYEKMQSDKGSIPDRFSAQQFSDYHSELNMSSLELGDSALYFCASSSAGSWAGTDTQYFGPGTRLTVL.

As concerns this clone: One end of the junction fails to match germline, which may point to a read error. The read finishes 3 residues shy of the CDR3 end, and the germline J gene is used to complete it. The V gene is TRBV7-7, the J gene TRBJ2-6; 10 bases map to TRBD2. CDR1 and CDR2 (germline): SSHAT, FNYEAQ (reference sequence). This CDR3 spans 17 amino acids. CDR3 sequence: CASSPERGGSGANVLTF. The CDR3 DNA, read in part, is TGTGCTAGCAGCCCTGAGCGGGGGGGTAGTGGGGCCAACGTC.

Worth noting for this clone: Read data end 3 residues before the CDR3 end; the end is taken from the germline J gene. The genes are TRBV20-1 and TRBJ2-1; D tentatively reads TRBD1 or TRBD2 (5 bases each). The CDR3 spans 14 residues. Trimming stripped 2 bases from V and 6 bases from J, with 14 bases between. Germline V gives CDR1 DFQATT, CDR2 SNEGSKA (reference sequence). The sequenced part of the CDR3 DNA is TGCAGTGCTAGACCCCACACGAGGGGCAATGAG. Its translation: CSARPHTRGNE. The whole CDR3 is CSARPHTRGNEQFF.

On this clone: The read comes to an end 3 residues before the CDR3 does, leaving the germline J gene to fill in the end. The rearrangement links TRBV10-1 to TRBJ2-1, with TRBD1 matching 10 bases. Germline V gene data show CDR1 as WNHNN and CDR2 as SYGVQD (reference sequence). The CDR3 loop spans 15 amino acids. With 5 bases clipped from V and 9 bases from J, the junction kept 10 bases outside the gene matches. The CDR3 reads CASSIGTGVVSEQFF. CDR3 bases read: TGCGCCAGCAGTATCGGGACAGGGGTGGTCAGTGAG.

On this clone: The read falls 3 residues short of the CDR3 end, and the missing part is taken from the germline J gene. V and J are TRBV7-3 and TRBJ2-3, with D hard to call. CDR1 and CDR2 (germline): SGHTA, FQGTGA. V gave up 5 bases and J gave up 0 bases, with 12 bases separating them. The CDR3 covers 15 residues. CDR3 bases read: TGTGCCAGCAGCCCAGGCATGGCTAGCACAGATACG. Its protein is CASSPGMASTDT. The entire CDR3 protein reads CASSPGMASTDTQYF. The whole variable domain, remainder taken from reference TRBV7-3 and TRBJ2-3, is GAGVSQTPSNKVTEKGKYVELRCDPISGHTALYWYRQSLGQGPEFLIYFQGTGAADDSGLPNDRFFAVRPEGSVSTLKIQRTERGDSAVYLCASSPGMASTDTQYFGPGTRLTVL.

With respect to this clone: The read falls 3 residues short of the CDR3 end, and the missing part is taken from the germline J gene. V usage is TRBV30 and J usage is TRBJ1-2; perhaps TRBD1 as D (5 bases). Looked up from germline, CDR1 is GTSNPN and CDR2 is SVGIG (reference sequence). The length of the CDR3 is 15 residues. The CDR3 region is CAWRRAGGLQNIYTF. The sequenced CDR3 bases are TGTGCCTGGAGGAGGGCGGGGGGGTTGCAAAACATC.

The CDR3 is CASSGDTFYYEQYF. The DNA read from the CDR3 is TGTGCCAGCAGCGGCGACACCTTTTACTACGAG. The chain recombines TRBV2 with TRBJ2-7; D remains ambiguous. The CDR3 goes on 3 residues after the read ends, and that part is filled in from the germline J gene. This CDR3 spans 14 amino acids. Germline CDR1 and CDR2: SNHLY and FYNNEI. V was shortened by 6 bases and J by 3 bases, with 15 bases between the two germline ends. Complete variable domain (other parts from reference TRBV2 and TRBJ2-7): EPEVTQTPSHQVTQMGQEVILRCVPISNHLYFYWYRQILGQKVEFLVSFYNNEISEKSEIFDDQFSVERPDGSNFTLKIRSTKLEDSAMYFCASSGDTFYYEQYFGPGTRLTVT.

CDR3 bases read: TGTGCCAGCAGCTTGGTCGCAGGGGTTGTACGGGGC. Translating it yields CASSLVAGVVRG. The CDR3 in its entirety is CASSLVAGVVRGYTF. The chain links TRBV5-5 to TRBJ1-2, with D possibly matching TRBD1 (6 bases). The read terminates 3 residues before the CDR3 end, so the remaining end is supplied by the germline J gene. This CDR3 comprises 15 residues. In germline, CDR1 is SGHKS, CDR2 YYEKEE (reference sequence).

Comment on this clone: The read finishes 3 residues shy of the CDR3 end, and the germline J gene is used to complete it. V is TRBV5-6 and J is TRBJ2-2, with D perhaps matching TRBD1 (5 bases). The CDR3 is 15 amino acids. Germline CDR1 SGHDT, CDR2 YYEEEE. The CDR3 is CASSLRGSINSPLFF. CDR3 bases read: TGTGCCAGCAGCTTGAGGGGTAGTATTAATTCACCG.

About this clone itself: The observed sequence ends 3 residues before the CDR3 terminus, with the missing tail filled in from the germline J gene. This chain connects TRBV7-9 to TRBJ2-4, with D perhaps TRBD1 (6 bases). The CDR3 extends over 13 amino acids. Germline CDR1 reads SEHNR; CDR2 reads FQNEAQ (reference sequence). The CDR3 loop is CASTPTGLETQYF. The sequenced CDR3 bases are TGTGCCAGCACCCCAACAGGGTTAGAGACT.

About this clone itself: The read finishes 3 residues shy of the CDR3 end, and the germline J gene is used to complete it. The V gene is TRBV7-9, the J gene TRBJ2-1, with D unclear. Trimming pared 4 bases from V and 7 bases from J, leaving 8 bases between. The germline gives CDR1 SEHNR, CDR2 FQNEAQ (reference sequence). The CDR3 consists of 12 residues. The CDR3 loop reads CASSYDWNEQFF. The covered CDR3 bases are TGTGCCAGCAGCTACGACTGGAATGAG.

The CDR3 protein is CASSEGGPSYEQYF. The part of the CDR3 DNA that was read is TGTGCCAGCAGTGAGGGGGGGCCCTCCTACGAG. The chain employs TRBV6-1 and TRBJ2-7; possibly TRBD2 for D (7 bases). The sequenced fragment ends 3 residues before the CDR3 boundary, so the rest is inferred from the germline J gene. With 3 bases removed from V and 0 bases from J, the gap between germline ends came to 9 bases. Germline-derived CDR1 and CDR2 are MNHNS and SASEGT. The CDR3 length is 14 residues.

The part of the CDR3 DNA that was read is TGCAGTGCTAGGACGGCTGGCGGGGGTGGCTACGAG. As protein: CSARTAGGGGYE. The CDR3 as a whole reads CSARTAGGGGYEQYF. This chain joins TRBV20-1 and TRBJ2-7; 7 bases map to TRBD2. The read terminates 3 residues before the CDR3 end, so the remaining end is supplied by the germline J gene. Germline CDR1 DFQATT, CDR2 SNEGSKA (reference sequence). J lost 3 bases, V lost 3 bases, and 11 bases had no gene match. The CDR3 sequence is 15 residues long.

As for this clone: Read coverage stops 3 residues before the CDR3 terminus; the germline J gene supplies the remainder. V and J are TRBV10-3 and TRBJ2-1; TRBD2 aligns across 10 bases. The CDR3 is 16 amino acids. Trimming at V came to 3 bases and at J to 5 bases, leaving 7 bases not matched to a gene. Per the germline V gene, CDR1 is ENHRY and CDR2 is SYGVKD. The CDR3 protein is CAISDPIAGGNNEQFF. The DNA read from the CDR3 is TGTGCCATCAGTGACCCTATAGCGGGGGGCAACAATGAG.

For this clone: Sequencing ends 3 residues short of the CDR3 end; the germline J gene provides the rest. The chain is built from TRBV14 and TRBJ2-7; 7 bases fit TRBD1. The junction had 4 bases not matched to a gene; V was cut back by 1 base and J by 4 bases. There are 14 residues in the CDR3. The V gene's germline CDR1 is SGHDN and CDR2 FVKESK. The sequenced CDR3 bases are TGTGCCAGCAGCCAAGCGGGACAGTGGTACGAG. This gives the protein CASSQAGQWYE. The full CDR3 reads CASSQAGQWYEQYF.

A word on this clone: With the read ending 3 residues before the CDR3 end, the germline J gene is used to fill in that end. The chain is built from TRBV5-4 and TRBJ1-2, with a weak D call TRBD1 (5 bases). Germline V gene lookup returns CDR1 SGHNT and CDR2 YYREEE (reference sequence). Trimming removed 2 bases at V and 2 bases at J, with 10 bases between. This CDR3 has 14 amino acids. The covered CDR3 bases are TGTGCCAGCAGCTTTGACAGCCTCAACTATGGC. Its protein is CASSFDSLNYG. The full CDR3 sequence reads CASSFDSLNYGYTF.

As to this clone: The CDR3 is cut off 3 residues early in the read; its end comes from the germline J gene. The J gene is TRBJ2-1, the V gene TRBV5-5; D possibly corresponds to TRBD1 (6 bases). Germline V CDR1 and CDR2: SGHKS, YYEKEE (reference sequence). V was pared by 3 bases and J by 5 bases, with 12 bases between. CDR3 length equals 14 residues. The part of the CDR3 DNA that was read is TGTGCCAGCAGCTACTCCCGGGACAACAATGAG. Translated, it gives CASSYSRDNNE. The entire CDR3 protein reads CASSYSRDNNEQFF.

As to this clone: The read ends 3 residues shy of where the CDR3 ends; the end is completed using the germline J gene. This chain connects TRBV5-1 to TRBJ2-1; 10 bases map to TRBD1. This CDR3 is built from 17 residues. Germline CDR1 SGHRS, CDR2 YFSETQ. Trimming removed 4 bases from V and 4 bases from J; junction bases left unmatched: 11. Incomplete CDR3 DNA: TGCGCCAGCAGCCATACCCTGGACAGGGGGGCATACAATGAG. Translation: CASSHTLDRGAYNE. The entire CDR3 is CASSHTLDRGAYNEQFF.

This CDR3 is CASMTIGLAGAADTQYF. CDR3 DNA, as far as it was read: TGTGCCAGTATGACGATAGGACTAGCGGGGGCCGCAGATACG. The rearrangement uses TRBV19 and TRBJ2-3, with 13 bases lining up with TRBD2. Sequencing ends 3 residues short of the CDR3 end; the germline J gene provides the rest. This CDR3 has 17 residues. The V gene end was trimmed by 7 bases and the J gene end by 4 bases; junction bases not matched to a gene: 11. Germline CDR1 is LNHDA and CDR2 is SQIVND (reference sequence).

A remark on this clone: The read halts 3 residues ahead of the CDR3 end, with the missing end drawn from the germline J gene. J is TRBJ1-5 and V is TRBV5-1; D possibly corresponds to TRBD1 (6 bases). The CDR3 has 14 residues. Germline CDR1 SGHRS, CDR2 YFSETQ. Trimming pared 4 bases from V and 5 bases from J, leaving 13 bases between. The CDR3 loop reads CASSPGGGYQPQHF. Partial CDR3 DNA: TGCGCCAGCAGCCCAGGAGGGGGTTATCAGCCC.

Points on this clone: The read terminates 3 residues ahead of where the CDR3 ends, so the germline J gene completes it. The rearrangement links TRBV30 to TRBJ1-5, with D unresolved. CDR3 length: 20 residues. Between the trimmed V and J ends, which lost 2 bases and 0 bases, there was a span of 26 bases. CDR1 and CDR2 from the germline V gene are GTSNPN and SVGIG (reference sequence). The CDR3 spells CAWSRRMYGTMENSNQPQHF. The part of the CDR3 DNA that was read is TGTGCCTGGAGTCGGAGGATGTACGGCACTATGGAGAATAGCAATCAGCCC.

About this clone itself: The read halts 3 residues ahead of the CDR3 end, with the missing end drawn from the germline J gene. The chain has TRBV30 and TRBJ2-4, with TRBD2 matching 7 bases. This CDR3 has 13 amino acids. With V trimmed by 4 bases and J by 5 bases, 5 bases remained unmatched. In germline, CDR1 is GTSNPN, CDR2 SVGIG (reference sequence). The covered CDR3 bases are TGTGCCTGGACGGGGGGATATCAAAACATT. This translates into CAWTGGYQNI. The full CDR3 reads CAWTGGYQNIQYF.

As to this clone: The CDR3 is cut off 3 residues early in the read; its end comes from the germline J gene. This chain uses TRBV7-3 with TRBJ1-6, with TRBD1 matching over 9 bases. The CDR3 has 17 amino acids. Germline loops: CDR1 SGHTA, CDR2 FQGTGA. V lost 8 bases, J lost 5 bases, and 13 bases stayed unmatched. The CDR3 loop reads CASLRRDRVRDNSPLHF. The CDR3 bases that were read are TGTGCCAGCCTTAGGAGGGACAGGGTAAGGGATAATTCACCC.

Concerning this clone: The missing CDR3 end, 3 residues past where the read stops, is filled in from the germline J gene. This chain joins TRBV10-1 and TRBJ2-5; 8 bases line up with TRBD1. Looked up from germline, CDR1 is WNHNN and CDR2 is SYGVQD (reference sequence). CDR3 length: 15 amino acids. Trimming cost V 3 bases and J 2 bases; bases outside gene matches: 5. CDR3 in amino acids: CASSEQGGKQETQYF. The sequenced CDR3 bases are TGCGCCAGCAGTGAACAGGGGGGAAAACAAGAGACC.

Turning to this clone: The read stops 3 residues short of the end of the CDR3; the missing end is completed from the germline J gene. J is TRBJ1-1 and V is TRBV5-4, with D hard to call. Germline V gives CDR1 SGHNT, CDR2 YYREEE (reference sequence). The CDR3 runs 13 residues. V lost 4 bases to trimming and J lost 3 bases, with 10 bases between them. The sequenced part of the CDR3 DNA is TGTGCCAGCAGCACCGATAGGGACACTGAA. Translated, it gives CASSTDRDTE. The full CDR3 reads CASSTDRDTEAFF.